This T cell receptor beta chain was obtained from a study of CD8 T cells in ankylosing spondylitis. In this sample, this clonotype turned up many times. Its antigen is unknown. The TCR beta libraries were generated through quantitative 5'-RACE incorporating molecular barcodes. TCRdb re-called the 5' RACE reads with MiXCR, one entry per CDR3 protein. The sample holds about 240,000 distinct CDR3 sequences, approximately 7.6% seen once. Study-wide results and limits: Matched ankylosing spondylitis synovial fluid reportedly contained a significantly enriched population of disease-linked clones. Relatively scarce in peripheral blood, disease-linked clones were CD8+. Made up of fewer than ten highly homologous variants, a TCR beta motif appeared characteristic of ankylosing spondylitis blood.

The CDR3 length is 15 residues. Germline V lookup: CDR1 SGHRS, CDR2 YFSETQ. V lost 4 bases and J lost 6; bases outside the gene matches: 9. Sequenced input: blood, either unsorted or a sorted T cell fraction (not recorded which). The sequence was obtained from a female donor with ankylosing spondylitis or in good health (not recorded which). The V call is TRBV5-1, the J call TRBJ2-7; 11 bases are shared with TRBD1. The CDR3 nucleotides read TGCGCCAGCAGCGCCGGGACAGGGGGTAAGGGCGAGCAGTACTTC. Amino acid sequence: CASSAGTGGKGEQYF.